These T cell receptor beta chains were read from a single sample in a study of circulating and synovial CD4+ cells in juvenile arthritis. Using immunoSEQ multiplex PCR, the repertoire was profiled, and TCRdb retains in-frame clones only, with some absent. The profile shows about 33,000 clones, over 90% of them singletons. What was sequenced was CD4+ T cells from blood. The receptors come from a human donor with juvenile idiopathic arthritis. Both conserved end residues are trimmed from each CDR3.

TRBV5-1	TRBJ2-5	ASSLGTSGMAETQY
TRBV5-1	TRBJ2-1	ASSPGLAGVFEQF
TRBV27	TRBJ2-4	ASSFGTGALDIQY
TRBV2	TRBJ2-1	ASSEASGYNEQF
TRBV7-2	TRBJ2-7	ASSTVLGLYEQY
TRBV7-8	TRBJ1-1	ASSTGRNTEAF
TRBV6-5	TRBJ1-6	ASSSGDSPLH
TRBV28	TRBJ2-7	ASSLGGTAYEQY
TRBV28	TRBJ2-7	ASSSGTVIFTSYEQY
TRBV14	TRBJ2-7	ASSQAERGFSYEQY
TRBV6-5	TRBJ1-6	ASSPRDRGRSPLH
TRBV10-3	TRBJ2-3	AIRTSGGAGDTQY
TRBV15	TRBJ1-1	ATSREGPGTNTEAF
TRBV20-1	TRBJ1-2	SGGNYGYT
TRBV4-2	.	ASSQDWGTLSYEQY
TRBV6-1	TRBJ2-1	ASRFQDYNEQF
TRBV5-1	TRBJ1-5	ASSLGHQGQPQH
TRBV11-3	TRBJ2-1	ASSPAGGAYNEQF
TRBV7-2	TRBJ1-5	ASSSLDTGGQPQH
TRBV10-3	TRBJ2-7	AIRTSGRVYEQY
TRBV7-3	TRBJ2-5	ASSSGGTPETQY
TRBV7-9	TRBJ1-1	ASSRTGRGEGTEAF
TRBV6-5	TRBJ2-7	ASSPPGGEQY
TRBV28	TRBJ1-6	ASSLMRGSNSPLH
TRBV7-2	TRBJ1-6	ASSFGAGLDSPLH
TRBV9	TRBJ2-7	ASSVEGVFGEQY
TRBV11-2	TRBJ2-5	ASSLVPLAGGRETQY
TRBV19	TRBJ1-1	ASIRGGRLGTEAF
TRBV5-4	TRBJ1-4	ASSWGGTNEKLF
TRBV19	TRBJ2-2	ASSDGGGVTGELF
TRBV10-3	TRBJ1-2	AISLPGRLGYT
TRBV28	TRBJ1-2	ASSLTGERNYT
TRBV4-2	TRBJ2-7	ASRPSSVDYEQY
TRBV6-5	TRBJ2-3	ASREAGSTDTQY
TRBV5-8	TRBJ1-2	ASSLPGLVVGYT
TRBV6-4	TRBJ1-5	ASSEQGDQPQH
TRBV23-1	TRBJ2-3	ASSQGTGGSTDTQY
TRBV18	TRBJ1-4	ASSPPTGSGELF
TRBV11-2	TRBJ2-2	ASTQGYGVPGELF
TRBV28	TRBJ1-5	ASSFRNQPQH
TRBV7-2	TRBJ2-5	ASSSAGGPETQY
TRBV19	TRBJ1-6	ASSVDRERSPLH
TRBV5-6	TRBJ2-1	ASSLTGGSSSYNEQF
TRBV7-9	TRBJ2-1	ASSLLGQVDNEQF
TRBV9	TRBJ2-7	ASSVGPSFEQY
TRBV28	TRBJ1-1	ASSRDPQRGAWWDTEAF
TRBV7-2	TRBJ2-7	ASSLGPLYEQY
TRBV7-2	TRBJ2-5	ASSLGDRGSKETQY
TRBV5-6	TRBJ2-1	ASSYGRRDYNEQF
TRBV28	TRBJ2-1	ASRPGGRALDEQF
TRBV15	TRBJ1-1	ATSRERGRANTEAF
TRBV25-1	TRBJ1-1	ASSDAGQKLANTEAF
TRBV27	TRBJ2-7	ASSWGLGDRGLGQY